This T cell receptor beta chain was retrieved from a study of Ad26.COV2.S vaccination and SARS-CoV-2 variants. Study-wide results and limits: Vaccine and placebo groups showed comparable non-spike TCR breadth.

Profiled with immunoSEQ multiplex PCR; TCRdb holds only in-frame clones, not every one. The sample holds a few hundred thousand clones, 90% seen once. The germline gives CDR1 SGDLS, CDR2 YYNGEE. The CDR3 is made up of 12 amino acids. V lost 3 bases, J lost 8 bases, and 8 bases lay in between. Comments on this clone: Its antigen is not identified.

The treatment here: over 15 received Ad26.COV2.S at low or high dose, single or two shots; a few received placebo; per-sample allocation not given. The samples were gathered on day 63 after the first injection of vaccine or placebo. Vaccination used an Ad26 vector expressing Wuhan-strain SARS-CoV-2 spike. V is TRBV9 and J is TRBJ2-2, with D perhaps being TRBD1 or TRBD2 (5 bases each). The sequence came from a person aged 18 to 65 who received the Ad26.COV2.S COVID-19 vaccine or a placebo. The sequencing here drew on peripheral blood, taken in a trial of Ad26.COV2.S vaccine versus placebo. The CDR3 sequence is CASSGEGGELFF. DNA of the CDR3: TGTGCCAGCAGCGGAGAGGGGGGGGAGCTGTTTTTT.